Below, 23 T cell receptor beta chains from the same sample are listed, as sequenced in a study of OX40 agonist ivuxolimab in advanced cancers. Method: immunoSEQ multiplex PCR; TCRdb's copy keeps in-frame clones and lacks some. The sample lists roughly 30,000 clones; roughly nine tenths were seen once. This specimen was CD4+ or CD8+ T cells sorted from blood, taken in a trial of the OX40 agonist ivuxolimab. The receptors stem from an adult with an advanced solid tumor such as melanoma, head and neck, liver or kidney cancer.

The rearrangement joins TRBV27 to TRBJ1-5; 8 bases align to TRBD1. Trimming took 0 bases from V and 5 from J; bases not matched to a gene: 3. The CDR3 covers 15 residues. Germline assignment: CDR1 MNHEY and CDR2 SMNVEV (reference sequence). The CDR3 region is CASSLSAGGYQPQHF. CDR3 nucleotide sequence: TGTGCCAGCAGTTTATCGGCAGGGGGCTATCAGCCCCAGCATTTT.

DNA for the CDR3: TGTGCCAGCACCCCAACTGGGGGCTCCTACGAGCAGTACTTC. Amino acids: CASTPTGGSYEQYF. The chain has TRBV2 and TRBJ2-7; possibly TRBD1 or TRBD2 for D (5 bases each). With 7 bases removed from V and 0 bases from J, the gap between germline ends came to 13 bases. The V gene's germline CDR1 is SNHLY and CDR2 FYNNEI. The CDR3 contains 14 residues. Supplemented by reference TRBV2 and TRBJ2-7, the full variable domain reads EPEVTQTPSHQVTQMGQEVILRCVPISNHLYFYWYRQILGQKVEFLVSFYNNEISEKSEIFDDQFSVERPDGSNFTLKIRSTKLEDSAMYFCASTPTGGSYEQYFGPGTRLTVT.

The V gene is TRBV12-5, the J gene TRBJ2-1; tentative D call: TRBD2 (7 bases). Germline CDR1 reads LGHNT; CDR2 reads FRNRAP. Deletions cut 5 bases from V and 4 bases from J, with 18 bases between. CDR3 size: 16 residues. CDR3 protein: CASGADLGGPYNEQFF. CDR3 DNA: TGTGCTAGTGGTGCCGACCTCGGGGGGCCATACAATGAGCAGTTCTTC.

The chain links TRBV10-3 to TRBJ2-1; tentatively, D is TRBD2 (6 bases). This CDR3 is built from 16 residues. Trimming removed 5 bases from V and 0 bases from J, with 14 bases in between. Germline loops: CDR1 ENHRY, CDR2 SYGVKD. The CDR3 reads CAISRDLVSSYNEQFF. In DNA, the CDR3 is TGTGCCATCAGTCGGGACTTAGTTAGCTCCTACAATGAGCAGTTCTTC.

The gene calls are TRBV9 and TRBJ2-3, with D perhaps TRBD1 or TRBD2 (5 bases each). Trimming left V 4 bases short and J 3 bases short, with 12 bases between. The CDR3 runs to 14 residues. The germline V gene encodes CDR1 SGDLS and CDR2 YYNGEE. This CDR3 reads CASSPLGVTDTQYF. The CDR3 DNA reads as TGTGCCAGCAGCCCCTTGGGGGTTACAGATACGCAGTATTTT. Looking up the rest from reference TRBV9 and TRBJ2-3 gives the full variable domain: DSGVTQTPKHLITATGQRVTLRCSPRSGDLSVYWYQQSLDQGLQFLIQYYNGEERAKGNILERFSAQQFPDLHSELNLSSLELGDSALYFCASSPLGVTDTQYFGPGTRLTVL.

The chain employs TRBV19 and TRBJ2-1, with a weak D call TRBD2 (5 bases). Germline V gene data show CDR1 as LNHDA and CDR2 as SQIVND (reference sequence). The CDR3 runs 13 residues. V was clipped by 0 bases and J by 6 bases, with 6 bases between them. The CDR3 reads CASSIDGGNEQFF. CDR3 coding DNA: TGTGCCAGTAGTATAGATGGAGGCAATGAGCAGTTCTTC. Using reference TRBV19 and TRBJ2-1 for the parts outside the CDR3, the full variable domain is DGGITQSPKYLFRKEGQNVTLSCEQNLNHDAMYWYRQDPGQGLRLIYYSQIVNDFQKGDIAEGYSVSREKKESFPLTVTSAQKNPTAFYLCASSIDGGNEQFFGPGTRLTVL.

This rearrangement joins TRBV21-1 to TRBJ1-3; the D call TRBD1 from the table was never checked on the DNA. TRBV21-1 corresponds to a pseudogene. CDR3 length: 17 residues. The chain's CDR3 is CASSRPTGEGSGNTIYF. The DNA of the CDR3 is TGTGCCAGCAGCAGACCGACAGGGGAAGGCTCTGGAAACACCATATATTTT.

The CDR3 DNA reads as TGTGCCTGGAGTGGGGGGACAGCGAACACCGGGGAGCTGTTTTTT. This gives the protein CAWSGGTANTGELFF. The V and J genes are TRBV30 and TRBJ2-2; 7 bases line up with TRBD1. The V and J ends lost 1 base and 0 bases, in that order; junction bases with no gene match: 2. Germline lookup yields CDR1 GTSNPN and CDR2 SVGIG (reference sequence). This CDR3 has 15 amino acids.

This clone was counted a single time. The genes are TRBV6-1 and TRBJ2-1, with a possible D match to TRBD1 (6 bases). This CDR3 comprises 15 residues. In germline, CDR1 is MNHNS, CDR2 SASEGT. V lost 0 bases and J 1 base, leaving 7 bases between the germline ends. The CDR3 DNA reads TGTGCCAGCAGTGAAGCGCAGGGGTCCTACAATGAGCAGTTCTTC. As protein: CASSEAQGSYNEQFF.

CDR3 residues: CASSPQGALNQPQHF. CDR3 nucleotide sequence: TGTGCCAGCAGCCCCCAAGGAGCGTTGAATCAGCCCCAGCATTTT. This chain joins TRBV9 and TRBJ1-5, with D uncertain. In germline, CDR1 is SGDLS, CDR2 YYNGEE. This CDR3 has 15 amino acids. The V gene lost 4 bases and the J gene lost 4 bases, with 15 bases spanning the gap.

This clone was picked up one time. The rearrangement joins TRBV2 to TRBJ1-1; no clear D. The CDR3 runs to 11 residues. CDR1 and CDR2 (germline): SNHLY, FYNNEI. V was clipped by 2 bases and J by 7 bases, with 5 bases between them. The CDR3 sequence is CASSETFEAFF. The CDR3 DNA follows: TGTGCCAGCAGTGAAACCTTTGAAGCTTTCTTT.

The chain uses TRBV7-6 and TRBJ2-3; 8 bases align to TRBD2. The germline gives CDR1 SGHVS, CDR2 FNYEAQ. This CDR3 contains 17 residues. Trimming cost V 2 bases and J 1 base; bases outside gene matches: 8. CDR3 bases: TGTGCCAGCAGCTTAACGGCTAGCGGGTTTGGCACAGATACGCAGTATTTT. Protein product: CASSLTASGFGTDTQYF.

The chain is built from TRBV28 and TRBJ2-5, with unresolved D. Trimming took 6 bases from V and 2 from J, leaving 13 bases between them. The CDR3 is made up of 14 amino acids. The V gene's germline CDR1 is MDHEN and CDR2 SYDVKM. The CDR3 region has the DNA TGTGCCAGCAGCTCCTACGGCAATCAAGAGACCCAGTACTTC. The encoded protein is CASSSYGNQETQYF.

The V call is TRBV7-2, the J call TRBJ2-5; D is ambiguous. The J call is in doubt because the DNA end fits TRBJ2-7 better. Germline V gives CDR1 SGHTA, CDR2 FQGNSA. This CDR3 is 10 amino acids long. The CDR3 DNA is TGTGCCAGCAGCTTGGGCGAGCAGTACTTC. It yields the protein CASSLGEQYF.

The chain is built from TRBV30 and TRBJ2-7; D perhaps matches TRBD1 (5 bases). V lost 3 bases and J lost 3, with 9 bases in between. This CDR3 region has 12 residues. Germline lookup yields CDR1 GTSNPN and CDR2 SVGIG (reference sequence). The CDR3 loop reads CAWSPDSYEQYF. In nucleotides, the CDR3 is TGTGCCTGGAGCCCCGACAGCTACGAGCAGTACTTC.

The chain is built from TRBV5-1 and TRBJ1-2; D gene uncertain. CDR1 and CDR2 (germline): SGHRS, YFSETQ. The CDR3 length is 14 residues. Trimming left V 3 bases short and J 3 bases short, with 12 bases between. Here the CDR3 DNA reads TGCGCCAGCAGCTCTTTAGATCCACACTATGGCTACACCTTC. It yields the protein CASSSLDPHYGYTF.

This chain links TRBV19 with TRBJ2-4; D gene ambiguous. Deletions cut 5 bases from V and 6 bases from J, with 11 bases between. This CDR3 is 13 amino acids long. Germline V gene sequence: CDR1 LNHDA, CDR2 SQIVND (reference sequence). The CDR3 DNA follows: TGTGCCAGTAGTGACGCGGACGGAAACATTCAGTACTTC. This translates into CASSDADGNIQYF.

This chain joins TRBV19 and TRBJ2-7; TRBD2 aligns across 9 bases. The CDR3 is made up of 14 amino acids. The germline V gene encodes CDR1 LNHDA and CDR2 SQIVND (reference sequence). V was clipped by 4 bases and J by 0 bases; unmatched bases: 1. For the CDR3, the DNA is TGTGCCAGTAGTACTAGCGGGGCCTCCTACGAGCAGTACTTC. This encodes CASSTSGASYEQYF.

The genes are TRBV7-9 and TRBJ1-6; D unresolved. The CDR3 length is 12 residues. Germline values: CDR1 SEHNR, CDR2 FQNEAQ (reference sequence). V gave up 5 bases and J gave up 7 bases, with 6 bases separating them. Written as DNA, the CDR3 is TGTGCCAGCAGCCCGCCGAATTCACCCCTCCACTTT. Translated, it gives CASSPPNSPLHF.

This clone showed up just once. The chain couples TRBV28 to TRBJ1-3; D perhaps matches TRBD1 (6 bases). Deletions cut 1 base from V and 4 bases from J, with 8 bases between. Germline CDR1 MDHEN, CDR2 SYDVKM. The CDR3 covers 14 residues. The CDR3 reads CASSLFDRGNTIYF. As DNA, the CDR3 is TGTGCCAGCAGTTTATTCGACAGGGGAAACACCATATATTTT.

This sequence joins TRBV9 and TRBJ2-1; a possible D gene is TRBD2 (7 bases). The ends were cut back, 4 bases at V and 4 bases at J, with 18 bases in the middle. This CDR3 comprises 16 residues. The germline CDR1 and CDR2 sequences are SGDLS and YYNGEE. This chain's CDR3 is CASSQPGAGDYNEQFF. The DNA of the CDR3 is TGTGCCAGCAGCCAACCGGGGGCGGGGGATTACAATGAGCAGTTCTTC.

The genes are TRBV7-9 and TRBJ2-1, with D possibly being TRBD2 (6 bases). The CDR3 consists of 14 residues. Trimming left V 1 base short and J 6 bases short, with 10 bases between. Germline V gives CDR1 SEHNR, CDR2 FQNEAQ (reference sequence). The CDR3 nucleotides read TGTGCCAGCAGCTTAGTGGTTAGCGGCAATGAGCAGTTCTTC. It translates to CASSLVVSGNEQFF.

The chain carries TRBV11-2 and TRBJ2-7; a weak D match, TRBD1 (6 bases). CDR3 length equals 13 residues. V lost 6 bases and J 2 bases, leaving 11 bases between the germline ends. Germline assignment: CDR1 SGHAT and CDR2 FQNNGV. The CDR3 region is CASRDSLAYEQYF. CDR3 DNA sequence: TGTGCCAGCAGGGACAGTCTGGCCTACGAGCAGTACTTC.